This T cell receptor (beta chain) was obtained from a study of cytomegalovirus exposure and HLA in healthy donors. Germline-derived CDR1 and CDR2 are SGHRS and YFSETQ. The V end lost 4 bases, the J end lost 7 bases, and 11 bases lay between the germline ends. The CDR3 has 13 residues. The PCR had 60 Vbeta and 13 Jbeta primers. Some clones are missing from TCRdb's copy, which holds only in-frame ones; the method was immunoSEQ multiplex PCR. Of about 200,000 clones in the sample, 60% to 85% are singletons; the top ten hold 1.1%. The sequenced material came from PBMCs. The sequence derives from a woman between 40 and 55 years old in good health and CMV-seronegative. The rearrangement joins TRBV5-1 to TRBJ2-2, with D possibly TRBD1 on 6 matching bases. CDR3 sequence reads: CASSTTGNGELFF. In nucleotides, the CDR3 is TGCGCCAGCAGCACCACAGGGAACGGGGAGCTGTTTTTT. Supplemented by reference TRBV5-1 and TRBJ2-2, the full variable domain reads KAGVTQTPRYLIKTRGQQVTLSCSPISGHRSVSWYQQTPGQGLQFLFEYFSETQRNKGNFPGRFSGRQFSNSRSEMNVSTLELGDSALYLCASSTTGNGELFFGEGSRLTVL.